Shown below are 4 T cell receptor beta chains from a single sample sequenced in a study of shared clonotypes between healthy human individuals (dated by TCRdb to 2018 to 2020). The library was built by means of the immunoSEQ multiplex PCR assay. TCRdb carries this immuneACCESS record with in-frame sequences only. Its versions omit some clonotypes, under half of them owing to an unresolved V gene in the studies checked, with the rest unexplained. Within this sample are about 2.1 million clones, with around 93% of them counted one time only. The ten top clones hold roughly 1.7% of the sample. For the CD8 naive samples, CD45RO-negative cells were positively selected for CCR7, yielding a CD45RA+CCR7+ population from which TemRA cells were excluded. Sequences were obtained from naive CD8+ T cells from PBMCs. The cell subset or site label, read with the paper, signifies: CD45RA+CCR7+. These receptors all come from a man between 18 and 29 years old in good health. Some clones in this sample may be carry-over from other donors' samples.

Comments on this clone: Other nucleotide sequences in the sample specify the same CDR3. The chain is built from TRBV30 and TRBJ1-5; D is uncertain. This CDR3 comprises 14 residues. V lost 0 bases and J 4 bases, leaving 10 bases between the germline ends. CDR1 and CDR2 (germline): GTSNPN, SVGIG (reference sequence). The chain's CDR3 is CAWSVLGGNQPQHF. The CDR3 nucleotides read TGTGCCTGGAGTGTTTTAGGAGGGAATCAGCCCCAGCATTTT.

This chain uses TRBV4-1 with TRBJ2-7; the D is unclear. The germline gives CDR1 MGHRA, CDR2 YSYEKL. The V end lost 3 bases, the J end lost 1 base, and 10 bases lay between the germline ends. The CDR3 contains 14 residues. CDR3 coding DNA: TGCGCCAGCAGCCAGGACGTTATATCCTACGAGCAGTACTTC. This encodes CASSQDVISYEQYF.

The chain links TRBV6-5 to TRBJ2-7; D tentatively reads TRBD1 or TRBD2 (7 bases each). Germline lookup yields CDR1 MNHEY and CDR2 SVGAGI. Trimming pared 6 bases from V and 4 bases from J, leaving 13 bases between. The CDR3 has 13 amino acids. The CDR3 here is CASRRQGGYEQYF. The CDR3 DNA sequence: TGTGCCAGCAGAAGACAGGGAGGGTACGAGCAGTACTTC.

The chain links TRBV11-3 to TRBJ2-5; D is possibly TRBD1 (7 bases). This CDR3 contains 16 residues. Germline V gene sequence: CDR1 SGHNT, CDR2 YENEEA. Trimming removed 5 bases at V and 2 bases at J, with 18 bases between. CDR3 DNA: TGTGCCAGCAGCGAAAGACAGGGAGGAGGGCAAGAGACCCAGTACTTC. The encoded protein is CASSERQGGGQETQYF.